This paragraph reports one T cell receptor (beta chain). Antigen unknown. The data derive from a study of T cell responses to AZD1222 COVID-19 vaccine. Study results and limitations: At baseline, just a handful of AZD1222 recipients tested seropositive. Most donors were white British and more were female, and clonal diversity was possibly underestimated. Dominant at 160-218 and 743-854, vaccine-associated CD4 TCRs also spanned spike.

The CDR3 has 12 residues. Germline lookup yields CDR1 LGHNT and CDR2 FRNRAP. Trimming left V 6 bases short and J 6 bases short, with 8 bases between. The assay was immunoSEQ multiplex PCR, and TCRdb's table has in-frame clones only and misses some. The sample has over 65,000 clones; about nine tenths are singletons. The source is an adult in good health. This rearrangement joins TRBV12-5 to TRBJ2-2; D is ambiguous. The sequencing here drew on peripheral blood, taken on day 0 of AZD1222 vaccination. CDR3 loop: CASGLEAGELFF. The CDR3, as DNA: TGTGCTAGTGGCCTAGAGGCCGGGGAGCTGTTTTTT. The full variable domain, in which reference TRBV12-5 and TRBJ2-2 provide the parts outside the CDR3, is DARVTQTPRHKVTEMGQEVTMRCQPILGHNTVFWYRQTMMQGLELLAYFRNRAPLDDSGMPKDRFSAEMPDATLATLKIQPSEPRDSAVYFCASGLEAGELFFGEGSRLTVL.